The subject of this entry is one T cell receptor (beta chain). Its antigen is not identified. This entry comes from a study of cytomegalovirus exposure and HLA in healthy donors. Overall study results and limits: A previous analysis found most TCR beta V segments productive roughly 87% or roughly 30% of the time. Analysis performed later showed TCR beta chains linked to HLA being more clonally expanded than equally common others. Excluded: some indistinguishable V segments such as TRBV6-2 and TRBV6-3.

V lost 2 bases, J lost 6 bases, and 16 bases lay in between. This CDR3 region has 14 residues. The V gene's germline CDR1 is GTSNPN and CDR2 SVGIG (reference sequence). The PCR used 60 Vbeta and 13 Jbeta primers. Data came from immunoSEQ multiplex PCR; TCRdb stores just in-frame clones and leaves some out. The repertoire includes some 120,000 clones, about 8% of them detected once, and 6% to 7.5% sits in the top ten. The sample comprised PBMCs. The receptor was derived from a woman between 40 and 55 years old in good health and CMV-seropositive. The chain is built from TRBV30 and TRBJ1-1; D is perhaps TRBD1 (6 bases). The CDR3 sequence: CAWSLKGGFPEAFF. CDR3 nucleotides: TGTGCCTGGAGTCTTAAAGGGGGTTTTCCTGAAGCTTTCTTT.